What follows are 7 T cell receptor beta chains derived from one specimen sequenced in a study of T cell responses to AZD1222 COVID-19 vaccine. Clones were read by immunoSEQ multiplex PCR, and TCRdb kept only the in-frame ones, dropping some. The sample lists some 130,000 clones; around nine tenths were seen once. This specimen consisted of peripheral blood, obtained on day 0 of AZD1222 vaccination. All receptors derive from an adult in good health.

The chain has TRBV11-2 and TRBJ1-4, with D possibly being TRBD1 (5 bases). Germline lookup yields CDR1 SGHAT and CDR2 FQNNGV. Between the trimmed V and J ends, which lost 7 bases and 5 bases, there was a span of 11 bases. This CDR3 has 13 amino acids. The CDR3 DNA reads TGTGCCAGCACGACAGAAGGCAATGAAAAACTGTTTTTT. Its protein product is CASTTEGNEKLFF. Full variable domain (missing parts from reference TRBV11-2 and TRBJ1-4): EAGVAQSPRYKIIEKRQSVAFWCNPISGHATLYWYQQILGQGPKLLIQFQNNGVVDDSQLPKDRFSAERLKGVDSTLKIQPAKLEDSAVYLCASTTEGNEKLFFGSGTQLSVL.

The chain links TRBV7-9 to TRBJ2-4, with 8 positions matching TRBD1. V shed 1 base and J 9 bases; nucleotides not matched to a gene: 2. Germline loops: CDR1 SEHNR, CDR2 FQNEAQ (reference sequence). The CDR3 has 13 amino acids. The CDR3 coding sequence is TGTGCCAGCAGCTTAGGACAGGGGAGCATTCAGTACTTC. This gives the protein CASSLGQGSIQYF.

This clone appeared a single time. The rearrangement uses TRBV5-1 and TRBJ1-1; 8 bases are a match to TRBD1. Per the germline V gene, CDR1 is SGHRS and CDR2 is YFSETQ. Unmatched junction bases numbered 8, after V lost 3 bases and J lost 1 base. The CDR3 runs to 16 residues. The CDR3 DNA is TGCGCCAGCAGCTCATACCACAGGGGGGGGAACACTGAAGCTTTCTTT. Translating it yields CASSSYHRGGNTEAFF.

The chain joins TRBV7-2 to TRBJ2-7; 9 nucleotides align to TRBD1. V trimming: 5 bases; J trimming: 1 base; junction bases outside the gene matches: 6. Per the germline V gene, CDR1 is SGHTA and CDR2 is FQGNSA. The CDR3 runs 15 residues. CDR3 protein: CASSTGTGLSYEQYF. The CDR3 DNA reads as TGTGCCAGCAGCACCGGGACAGGGCTATCCTACGAGCAGTACTTC. Using reference TRBV7-2 and TRBJ2-7 for the parts outside the CDR3, the full variable domain is GAGVSQSPSNKVTEKGKDVELRCDPISGHTALYWYRQSLGQGLEFLIYFQGNSAPDKSGLPSDRFSAERTGGSVSTLTIQRTQQEDSAVYLCASSTGTGLSYEQYFGPGTRLTVT.

This clone was observed a handful of times. The CDR3 spells CASSVVGGPDTEAFF. The CDR3 bases are TGTGCCAGCAGCGTAGTTGGTGGTCCAGACACTGAAGCTTTCTTT. V gene TRBV9 combines with J gene TRBJ1-1; no reliable D call. Germline CDR1 is SGDLS and CDR2 is YYNGEE. The CDR3 runs 15 residues. The V end lost 0 bases, the J end lost 3 bases, and 12 bases lay between the germline ends.

V usage is TRBV7-2 and J usage is TRBJ1-2; no firm D call. Germline values: CDR1 SGHTA, CDR2 FQGNSA. The CDR3 contains 13 residues. V gave up 3 bases and J gave up 7 bases, with 12 bases separating them. This CDR3 reads CASSLEGLTGYTF. The CDR3, as DNA: TGTGCCAGCAGCTTGGAGGGATTGACTGGCTACACCTTC.

The genes are TRBV12-5 and TRBJ2-1; 10 positions agree with TRBD2. J lost 6 bases, V lost 1 base, and 3 bases had no gene match. Germline V gives CDR1 LGHNT, CDR2 FRNRAP. CDR3 length equals 15 residues. The CDR3 DNA follows: TGTGCTAGTGGTTTGGAAGCGGGAGGGGGCAATGAGCAGTTCTTC. Translated, it gives CASGLEAGGGNEQFF.